This T cell receptor (beta chain) is drawn from a study of response to subunit inactivated influenza vaccine. Note on this clonotype: The antigen remains unidentified.

TCRdb called the RT-PCR reads again in MiXCR, with one record for every CDR3 protein. Among about 180,000 distinct CDR3 sequences listed, around a tenth were seen once. Trimming removed 5 bases from V and 0 bases from J, with 11 bases in between. CDR3 size: 16 residues. Germline CDR1 MNHNY, CDR2 SVGAGI (reference sequence). Study-level points and caveats: After each seasonal influenza vaccination, few new T cells are recruited, the authors suggested.

The chain recombines TRBV6-6 with TRBJ1-6; D uncertain. The specimen was CD8+ T cells sorted from PBMCs, collected around 25 months after vaccination. This clonotype was sampled from a man aged 50-75 years who received an inactivated influenza vaccine. The CDR3 sequence: CASSHDGSSYNSPLHF. The DNA for the CDR3 is TGTGCCAGCAGTCACGACGGAAGCTCCTATAATTCACCCCTCCACTTT.